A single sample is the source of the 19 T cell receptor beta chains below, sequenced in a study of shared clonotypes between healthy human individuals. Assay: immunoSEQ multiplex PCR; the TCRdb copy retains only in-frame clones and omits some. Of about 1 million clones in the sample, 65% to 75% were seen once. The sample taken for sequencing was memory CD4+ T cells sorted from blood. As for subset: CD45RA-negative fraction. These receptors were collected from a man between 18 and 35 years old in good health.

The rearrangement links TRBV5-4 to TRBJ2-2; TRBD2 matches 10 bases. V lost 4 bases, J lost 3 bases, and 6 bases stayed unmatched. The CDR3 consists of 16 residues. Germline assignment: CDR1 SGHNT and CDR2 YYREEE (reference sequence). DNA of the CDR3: TGTGCCAGCAGCCTAATGACTAGCGGGTACACCGGGGAGCTGTTTTTT. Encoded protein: CASSLMTSGYTGELFF.

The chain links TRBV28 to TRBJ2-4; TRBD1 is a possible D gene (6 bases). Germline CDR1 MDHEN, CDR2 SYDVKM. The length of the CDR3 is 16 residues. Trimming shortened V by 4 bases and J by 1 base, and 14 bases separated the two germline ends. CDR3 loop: CASSSQGFIAKNIQYF. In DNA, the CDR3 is TGTGCCAGCAGTTCACAGGGATTCATCGCCAAAAACATTCAGTACTTC.

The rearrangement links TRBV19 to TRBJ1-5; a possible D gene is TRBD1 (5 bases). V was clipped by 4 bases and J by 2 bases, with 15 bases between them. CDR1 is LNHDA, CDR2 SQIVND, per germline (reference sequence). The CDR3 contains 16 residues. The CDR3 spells CASSRQGFLGNQPQHF. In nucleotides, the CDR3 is TGTGCCAGTAGTAGGCAGGGATTTTTGGGCAATCAGCCCCAGCATTTT.

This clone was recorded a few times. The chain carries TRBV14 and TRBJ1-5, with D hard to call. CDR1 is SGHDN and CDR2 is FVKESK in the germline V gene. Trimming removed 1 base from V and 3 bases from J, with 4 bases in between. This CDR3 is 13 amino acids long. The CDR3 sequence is CASSQVPNQPQHF. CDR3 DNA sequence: TGTGCCAGCAGCCAAGTCCCCAATCAGCCCCAGCATTTT.

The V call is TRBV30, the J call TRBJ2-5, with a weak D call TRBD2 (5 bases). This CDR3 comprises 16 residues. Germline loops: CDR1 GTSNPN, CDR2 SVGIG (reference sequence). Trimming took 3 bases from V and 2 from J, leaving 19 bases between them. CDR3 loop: CAWSSGLLGGQETQYF. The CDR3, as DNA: TGTGCCTGGAGCTCGGGGTTACTAGGCGGGCAAGAGACCCAGTACTTC.

In nucleotides, the CDR3 is TGTGCCAGTAGTATCGGGGCTAGCGGGAGTTCAGATACGCAGTATTTT. Amino acids: CASSIGASGSSDTQYF. V usage is TRBV19 and J usage is TRBJ2-3; 10 bases are a match to TRBD2. Germline CDR1 reads LNHDA; CDR2 reads SQIVND (reference sequence). The length of the CDR3 is 16 residues. J was trimmed by 4 bases and V by 3 bases; bases with no gene match: 7.

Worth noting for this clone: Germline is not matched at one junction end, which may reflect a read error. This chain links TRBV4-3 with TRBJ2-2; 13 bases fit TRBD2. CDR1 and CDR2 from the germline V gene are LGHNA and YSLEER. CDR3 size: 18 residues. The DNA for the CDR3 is TGCGCCAGCAGCCCCGGGACTAGCGGGATTGGGAACACCGGGGAGCTGCTTTTT. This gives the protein CASSPGTSGIGNTGELLF.

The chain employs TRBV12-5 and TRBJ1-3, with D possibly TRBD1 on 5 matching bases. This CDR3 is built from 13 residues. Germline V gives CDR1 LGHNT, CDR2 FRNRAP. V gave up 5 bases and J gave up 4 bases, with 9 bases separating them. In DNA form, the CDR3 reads TGTGCTAGTGGTCAGGGCCTAGGAAACACCATATATTTT. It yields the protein CASGQGLGNTIYF.

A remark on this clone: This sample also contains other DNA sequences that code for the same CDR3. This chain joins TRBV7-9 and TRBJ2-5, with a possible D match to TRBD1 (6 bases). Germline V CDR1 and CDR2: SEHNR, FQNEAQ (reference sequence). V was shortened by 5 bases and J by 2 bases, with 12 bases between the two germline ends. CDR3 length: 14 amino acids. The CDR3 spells CASSRRTEQETQYF. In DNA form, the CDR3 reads TGTGCCAGCAGCCGCCGGACAGAACAAGAGACCCAGTACTTC.

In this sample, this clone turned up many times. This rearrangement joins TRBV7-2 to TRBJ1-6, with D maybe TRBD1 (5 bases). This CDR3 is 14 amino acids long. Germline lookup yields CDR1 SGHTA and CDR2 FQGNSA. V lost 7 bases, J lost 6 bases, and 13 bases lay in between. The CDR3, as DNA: TGTGCCAGCACCTGGGGGGAAGGTAATTCACCCCTCCACTTT. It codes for CASTWGEGNSPLHF.

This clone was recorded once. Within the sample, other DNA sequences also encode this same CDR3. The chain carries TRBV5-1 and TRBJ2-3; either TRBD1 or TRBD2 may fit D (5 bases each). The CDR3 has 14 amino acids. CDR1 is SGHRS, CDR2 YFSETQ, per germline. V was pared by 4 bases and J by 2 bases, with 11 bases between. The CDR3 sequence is CASSPGTATDTQYF. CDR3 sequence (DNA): TGCGCCAGCAGCCCTGGGACGGCCACAGATACGCAGTATTTT.

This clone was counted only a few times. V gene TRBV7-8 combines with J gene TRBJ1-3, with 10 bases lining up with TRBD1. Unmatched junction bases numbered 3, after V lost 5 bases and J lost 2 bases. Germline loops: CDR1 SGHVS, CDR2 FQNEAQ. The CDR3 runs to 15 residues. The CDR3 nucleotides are TGTGCCAGCAGCACCGGGACAGGGGCTGGAAACACCATATATTTT. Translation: CASSTGTGAGNTIYF.

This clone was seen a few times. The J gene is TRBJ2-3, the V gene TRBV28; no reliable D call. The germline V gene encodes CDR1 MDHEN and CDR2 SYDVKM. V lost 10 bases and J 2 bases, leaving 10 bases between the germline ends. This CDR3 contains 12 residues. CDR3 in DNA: TGTGCCACCTCCGGCTTCACAGATACGCAGTATTTT. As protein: CATSGFTDTQYF.

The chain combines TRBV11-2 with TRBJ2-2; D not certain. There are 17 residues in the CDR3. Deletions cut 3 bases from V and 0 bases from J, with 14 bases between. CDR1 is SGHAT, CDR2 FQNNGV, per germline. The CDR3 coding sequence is TGTGCCAGCAGCTTCACCGCACAACCTTCGAACACCGGGGAGCTGTTTTTT. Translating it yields CASSFTAQPSNTGELFF.

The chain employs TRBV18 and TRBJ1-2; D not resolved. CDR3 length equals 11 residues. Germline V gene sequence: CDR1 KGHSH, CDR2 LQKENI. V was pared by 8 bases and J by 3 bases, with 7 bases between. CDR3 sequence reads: CASGRDYGYTF. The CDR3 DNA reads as TGTGCCAGCGGGAGGGACTATGGCTACACCTTC.

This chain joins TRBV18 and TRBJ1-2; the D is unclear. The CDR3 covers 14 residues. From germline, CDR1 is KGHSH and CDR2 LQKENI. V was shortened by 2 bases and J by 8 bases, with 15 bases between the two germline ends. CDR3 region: CASSPASGIGGYTF. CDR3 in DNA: TGTGCCAGCTCACCAGCGTCCGGGATTGGAGGCTACACCTTC.

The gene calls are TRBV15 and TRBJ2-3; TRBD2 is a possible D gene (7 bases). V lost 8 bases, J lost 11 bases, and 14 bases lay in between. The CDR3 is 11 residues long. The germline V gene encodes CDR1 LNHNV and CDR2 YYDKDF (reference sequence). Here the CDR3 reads CATELRGLQYF. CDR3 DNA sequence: TGTGCCACCGAACTGCGGGGGCTGCAGTATTTT.

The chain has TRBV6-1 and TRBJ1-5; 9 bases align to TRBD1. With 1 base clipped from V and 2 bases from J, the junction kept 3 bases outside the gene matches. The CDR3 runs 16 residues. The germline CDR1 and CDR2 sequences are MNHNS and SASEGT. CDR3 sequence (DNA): TGTGCCAGCAGTGAAGGGACAGGGGTCGGCAATCAGCCCCAGCATTTT. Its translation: CASSEGTGVGNQPQHF.

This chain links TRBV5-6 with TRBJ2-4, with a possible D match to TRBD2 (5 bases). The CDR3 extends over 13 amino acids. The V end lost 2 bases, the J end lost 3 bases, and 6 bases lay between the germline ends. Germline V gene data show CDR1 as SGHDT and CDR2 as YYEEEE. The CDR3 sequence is CASSFTSKNIQYF. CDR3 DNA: TGTGCCAGCAGCTTTACTAGCAAAAACATTCAGTACTTC.